This T cell receptor beta chain was identified in a study of blood T cell repertoires in COVID-19. Produced via immunoSEQ multiplex PCR; TCRdb's table is partial and in-frame only. Of approximately 200,000 clones detected, 85% appear once; the ten largest clones hold approximately 18%. The CDR3 is made up of 15 amino acids. This clone was recorded once. All enrollees were about 18 to 89 years old and from approximately 24 US areas. Cohorts were based on clinical histories the participants reported. Source material: PBMCs or T cells enriched from blood (not recorded which). The origin of this receptor is a man in his forties or fifties who had recovered from COVID-19. J is TRBJ1-4 and V is TRBV12-2. TRBV12-2 is a pseudogene segment. The CDR3 loop reads CASRLARGAHEKLFF. CDR3 bases: TGTGCAAGTCGCTTAGCGCGGGGAGCACATGAAAAACTGTTTTTT.